Shown below are 23 T cell receptor beta chains from a single sample sequenced in a study of T cell repertoires in cytomegalovirus infection. Antigens of these TCRs are unknown. Using its own MiXCR run on the reads, TCRdb lists one record per CDR3 protein. This table has 400,000 to 600,000 distinct CDR3 sequences, roughly 46% appearing once. Sequencing was performed on cultured PBMCs, taken from culture after CMV antigen stimulation. Every receptor here comes from a human donor in good health (CMV status not recorded). Some clones in this sample may be carry-over from other donors' samples.

There are many counts of this clonotype. This sequence joins TRBV7-2 and TRBJ2-7; TRBD2 might be the D (5 bases). V was trimmed by 2 bases and J by 4 bases, leaving 6 bases between them. There are 12 residues in the CDR3. Germline V CDR1 and CDR2: SGHTA, FQGNSA. The CDR3 protein is CASSLSGYEQYF. CDR3 bases: TGTGCCAGCAGCTTATCGGGGTACGAGCAGTACTTC. Variable domain in full (rest from reference TRBV7-2 and TRBJ2-7): GAGVSQSPSNKVTEKGKDVELRCDPISGHTALYWYRQSLGQGLEFLIYFQGNSAPDKSGLPSDRFSAERTGGSVSTLTIQRTQQEDSAVYLCASSLSGYEQYFGPGTRLTVT.

The rearrangement links TRBV7-2 to TRBJ2-7, with 10 nucleotides matching TRBD1. The CDR3 totals 15 residues. Germline CDR1 and CDR2: SGHTA and FQGNSA. V lost 5 bases to trimming and J lost 0 bases; unmatched junction nucleotides: 4. The CDR3 nucleotides are TGTGCCAGCAGCGTCCGGGACAGGGGCTCCTACGAGCAGTACTTC. It codes for CASSVRDRGSYEQYF. The variable domain in full, with the rest retrieved from reference TRBV7-2 and TRBJ2-7, is GAGVSQSPSNKVTEKGKDVELRCDPISGHTALYWYRQSLGQGLEFLIYFQGNSAPDKSGLPSDRFSAERTGGSVSTLTIQRTQQEDSAVYLCASSVRDRGSYEQYFGPGTRLTVT.

The sample holds many counts of this clonotype. This rearrangement joins TRBV7-8 to TRBJ1-5, with a weak D call TRBD1 (5 bases). The CDR3 has 13 amino acids. Germline CDR1 SGHVS, CDR2 FQNEAQ. With 4 bases removed from V and 4 bases from J, the gap between germline ends came to 8 bases. The CDR3 DNA sequence: TGTGCCAGCAGCTCTGGACAAAATCAGCCCCAGCATTTT. Translating gives CASSSGQNQPQHF.

This clonotype appeared a few times. The rearrangement uses TRBV7-9 and TRBJ2-1; D call uncertain. CDR3 length equals 13 residues. V gave up 1 base and J gave up 7 bases, with 8 bases separating them. Germline lookup yields CDR1 SEHNR and CDR2 FQNEAQ (reference sequence). The CDR3 region is CASSLEVLNEQFF. For the CDR3, the DNA is TGTGCCAGCAGCTTAGAGGTGCTGAATGAGCAGTTCTTC.

This rearrangement joins TRBV2 to TRBJ1-1; D remains ambiguous. CDR1 is SNHLY and CDR2 is FYNNEI in the germline V gene. V dropped 4 bases and J dropped 7 bases, with 7 bases sitting between them. This CDR3 region has 11 residues. The CDR3 reads CASSVELEAFF. In nucleotides, the CDR3 is TGTGCCAGCAGTGTGGAGCTTGAAGCTTTCTTT.

This clonotype was observed a handful of times. This sequence joins TRBV5-4 and TRBJ2-1; 9 bases agree with TRBD1. CDR1 and CDR2 (germline): SGHNT, YYREEE (reference sequence). V lost 2 bases to trimming and J lost 5 bases; unmatched junction nucleotides: 5. The CDR3 totals 15 residues. In nucleotides, the CDR3 is TGTGCCAGCAGCTTCCCCGGGACAGGGAACAATGAGCAGTTCTTC. It codes for CASSFPGTGNNEQFF.

This clonotype occurred once. This chain uses TRBV12-5 with TRBJ2-5, with D possibly TRBD1 on 6 matching bases. The CDR3 is 12 amino acids. Germline V CDR1 and CDR2: LGHNT, FRNRAP. V lost 7 bases, J lost 4 bases, and 10 bases lay in between. In DNA form, the CDR3 reads TGTGCTAGTGCAGGGGCTGGAGAGACCCAGTACTTC. Translating gives CASAGAGETQYF. The full variable domain, rest sourced from reference TRBV12-5 and TRBJ2-5, is DARVTQTPRHKVTEMGQEVTMRCQPILGHNTVFWYRQTMMQGLELLAYFRNRAPLDDSGMPKDRFSAEMPDATLATLKIQPSEPRDSAVYFCASAGAGETQYFGPGTRLLVL.

This clonotype was seen more than once but under ten times. V gene TRBV3-1 combines with J gene TRBJ2-7, with D possibly being TRBD2 (6 bases). Trimming removed 0 bases from V and 2 bases from J, with 11 bases in between. Germline CDR1 LGHDT, CDR2 YNNKEL (reference sequence). The CDR3 covers 15 residues. DNA for the CDR3: TGTGCCAGCAGCCAAGAAACCGCGGGAACCTACGAGCAGTACTTC. Translated, it gives CASSQETAGTYEQYF.

The sample holds a few counts of this clonotype. The chain employs TRBV4-2 and TRBJ2-3; TRBD2 matches 11 bases. The CDR3 has 18 residues. From germline, CDR1 is LGHNA and CDR2 YNFKEQ. V was pared by 0 bases and J by 6 bases, with 11 bases of the junction left unmatched. CDR3 DNA: TGTGCCAGCAGCCAAGATCGGGCTAGCGGGGGGCTGGAGGATACGCAGTATTTT. It encodes CASSQDRASGGLEDTQYF.

This chain joins TRBV12-5 and TRBJ2-7; 9 bases line up with TRBD1. CDR1 and CDR2 from the germline V gene are LGHNT and FRNRAP. The V segment lost 0 bases and the J segment 1 base; nucleotides outside the gene matches: 4. This CDR3 region has 16 residues. The CDR3 spells CASGLVLGTGSYEQYF. CDR3 DNA: TGTGCTAGTGGTTTGGTACTTGGGACAGGGTCCTACGAGCAGTACTTC.

The V and J genes are TRBV5-1 and TRBJ2-1; D ambiguous. The germline CDR1 and CDR2 sequences are SGHRS and YFSETQ. V was shortened by 1 base and J by 1 base, with 6 bases between the two germline ends. This CDR3 spans 14 amino acids. The DNA for the CDR3 is TGCGCCAGCAGCTTGAGTCCATCCTACAATGAGCAGTTCTTC. It specifies CASSLSPSYNEQFF.

This chain connects TRBV6-1 to TRBJ1-2; D gene ambiguous. Trimming pared 5 bases from V and 4 bases from J, leaving 11 bases between. Germline V gene data show CDR1 as MNHNS and CDR2 as SASEGT. CDR3 length: 13 residues. CDR3 sequence (DNA): TGTGCCAGCAGTCTAGTTCCGGGCTATGGCTACACCTTC. It is translated as CASSLVPGYGYTF.

Here the CDR3 DNA reads TGTGCCAGCAGCTTAGGTGGGACAGCTATCGCAACTAATGAAAAACTGTTTTTT. This gives the protein CASSLGGTAIATNEKLFF. The chain recombines TRBV7-9 with TRBJ1-4; 7 nucleotides align to TRBD1. V lost 1 base and J lost 0; bases outside the gene matches: 8. The germline V gene has CDR1 SEHNR and CDR2 FQNEAQ (reference sequence). The CDR3 consists of 18 residues.

J is TRBJ2-1 and V is TRBV6-5, with TRBD1 identical over 10 bases. Looked up from germline, CDR1 is MNHEY and CDR2 is SVGAGI. This CDR3 comprises 14 residues. V was pared by 10 bases and J by 6 bases, with 9 bases of the junction left unmatched. Here the CDR3 DNA reads TGTGCCATCAGGGACAGGGGCCCCCTCAATGAGCAGTTCTTC. Its protein is CAIRDRGPLNEQFF.

The chain recombines TRBV7-2 with TRBJ1-6; 7 nucleotides match TRBD1. The germline V gene encodes CDR1 SGHTA and CDR2 FQGNSA. V was pared by 11 bases and J by 10 bases, with 11 bases of the junction left unmatched. The CDR3 has 13 residues. CDR3 nucleotide sequence: TGTGCCGGTCAACAGGGGTTTGGCTCACCCCTCCACTTT. Protein product: CAGQQGFGSPLHF. The full variable domain, completed using reference TRBV7-2 and TRBJ1-6, is GAGVSQSPSNKVTEKGKDVELRCDPISGHTALYWYRQSLGQGLEFLIYFQGNSAPDKSGLPSDRFSAERTGGSVSTLTIQRTQQEDSAVYLCAGQQGFGSPLHFGNGTRLTVT.

The chain carries TRBV5-1 and TRBJ1-1, with 7 positions matching TRBD1. V was pared by 4 bases and J by 8 bases, with 11 bases of the junction left unmatched. Germline V gene sequence: CDR1 SGHRS, CDR2 YFSETQ. This CDR3 is built from 14 residues. CDR3 bases: TGCGCCAGCAGCCCCGGACAGGCCCCAGGGGAAGCTTTCTTT. Translated, it gives CASSPGQAPGEAFF.

Written as DNA, the CDR3 is TGTGCCAGCAGCCCAAGTGGGACCCGGCGCCTCTACGAGCAGTACTTC. Translating it yields CASSPSGTRRLYEQYF. The chain employs TRBV12-3 or TRBV12-4 and TRBJ2-7, with D possibly called TRBD1 or TRBD2 (5 bases each). The CDR3 sequence is 16 residues long. The V end was cut by 6 bases, the J end by 3 bases, with 21 bases between.

V and J are TRBV12-3 or TRBV12-4 and TRBJ1-1; D gene uncertain. CDR3 length: 11 amino acids. V was trimmed by 8 bases and J by 7 bases, leaving 11 bases between them. The CDR3 nucleotides are TGTGCCAGCTTTCGGGCTGGTGAAGCTTTCTTT. It codes for CASFRAGEAFF.

The chain links TRBV7-2 to TRBJ2-7, with D possibly called TRBD1 or TRBD2 (5 bases each). V was clipped by 1 base and J by 2 bases, with 9 bases between them. Per germline, CDR1 SGHTA and CDR2 FQGNSA. The CDR3 loop spans 14 amino acids. For the CDR3, the DNA is TGTGCCAGCAGCTTAGTAGAGGGGCCCTACGAGCAGTACTTC. Translation gives CASSLVEGPYEQYF.

The chain couples TRBV4-1 to TRBJ1-4; D call uncertain. From germline, CDR1 is MGHRA and CDR2 YSYEKL. The CDR3 is made up of 16 amino acids. The V and J ends lost 1 base and 4 bases respectively, with 13 bases between them. CDR3 loop: CASSQGLGGGNEKLFF. CDR3 DNA sequence: TGCGCCAGCAGCCAAGGATTGGGTGGTGGTAATGAAAAACTGTTTTTT.

This clonotype was detected many times. The chain combines TRBV7-2 with TRBJ2-5; TRBD2 is a possible D gene (6 bases). This CDR3 has 12 amino acids. The germline V gene encodes CDR1 SGHTA and CDR2 FQGNSA. Trimming stripped 5 bases from V and 9 bases from J, with 13 bases between. CDR3: CASSPGLRAQYF. The CDR3, as DNA: TGTGCCAGCAGCCCGGGACTTCGGGCCCAGTACTTC.

This chain links TRBV7-2 with TRBJ2-1; 9 positions agree with TRBD2. The CDR3 contains 17 residues. Losses at the gene ends were 2 bases for V and 8 bases for J; bases not matched to a gene: 13. From germline, CDR1 is SGHTA and CDR2 FQGNSA. The CDR3 sequence: CASSLLPPGGGAYEQFF. The CDR3 nucleotides are TGTGCCAGCAGCTTACTTCCCCCTGGCGGGGGGGCCTATGAGCAGTTCTTC.

J is TRBJ1-5 and V is TRBV28; 7 bases are shared with TRBD1. From germline, CDR1 is MDHEN and CDR2 SYDVKM. V lost 6 bases, J lost 3 bases, and 8 bases stayed unmatched. This CDR3 has 15 residues. As DNA, the CDR3 is TGTGCCAGCAGCATTTACAGGGGCTCCAATCAGCCCCAGCATTTT. Translating it yields CASSIYRGSNQPQHF.